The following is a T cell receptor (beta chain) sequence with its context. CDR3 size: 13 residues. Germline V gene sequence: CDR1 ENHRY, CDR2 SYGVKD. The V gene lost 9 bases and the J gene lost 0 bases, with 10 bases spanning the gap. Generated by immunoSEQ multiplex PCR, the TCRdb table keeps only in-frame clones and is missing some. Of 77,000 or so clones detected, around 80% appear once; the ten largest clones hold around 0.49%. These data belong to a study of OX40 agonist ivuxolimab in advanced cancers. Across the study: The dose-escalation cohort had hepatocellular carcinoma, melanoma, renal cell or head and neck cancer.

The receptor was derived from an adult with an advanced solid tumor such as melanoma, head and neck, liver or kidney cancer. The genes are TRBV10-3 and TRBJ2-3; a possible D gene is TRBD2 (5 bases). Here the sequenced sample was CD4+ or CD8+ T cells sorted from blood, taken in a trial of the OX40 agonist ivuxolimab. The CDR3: CAIRTFSTDTQYF. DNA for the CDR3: TGTGCCATTCGGACTTTTAGCACAGATACGCAGTATTTT.